The T cell receptor beta chain under discussion was sequenced for a study of blood T cells in healthy people across ages. CDR1 is MGHRA, CDR2 YSYEKL, per germline. The CDR3 runs 16 residues. V gave up 4 bases and J gave up 1 base; unmatched junction bases: 6. There are a few counts of this clonotype. Combining a sample-barcoded 5' primer with a J-beta primer mix, a second PCR ran for roughly 6 to 12 cycles. One entry per CDR3 protein, called by TCRdb with MiXCR from the 5' RACE reads. The profile covers 900,000 to 950,000 distinct CDR3 sequences, with around 29% appearing a single time and roughly 10% taken by the ten largest. The same sample was also studied in work on T cells of mothers and their children.

The clonotype comes from a woman in her thirties or forties in good health. Sequencing input: blood. The rearrangement uses TRBV4-1 and TRBJ2-2; 7 bases line up with TRBD1. The CDR3 region has the DNA TGCGCCAGCAGCCCATCAAACAGGGGGAACACCGGGGAGCTGTTTTTT. Encoded protein: CASSPSNRGNTGELFF.